This TCR beta chain was captured in a study of cytomegalovirus exposure and HLA in healthy donors. Overall study findings and caveats: In a later analysis, donors in an Asian-associated ancestry cluster reportedly had fewer N-insertions in productive TCRs than the cohort mean. A classifier reportedly called cytomegalovirus status with high sensitivity and specificity.

On this clone: Its target is unknown.

The CDR3 loop spans 16 amino acids. Germline CDR1 is LGHNA and CDR2 is YNFKEQ. Trimming took 3 bases from V and 0 from J, leaving 12 bases between them. The primer mix had 60 Vbeta and 13 Jbeta primers. TCRdb's copy holds only in-frame clones and misses some; the assay was immunoSEQ multiplex PCR. The data contain roughly 200,000 clones, about 83% of them seen just once; the ten biggest clones take up about 3.1%. Sequenced: PBMCs. This chain uses TRBV4-2 with TRBJ2-1; TRBD2 is a possible D gene (6 bases). The receptor's source is a female donor in good health and CMV-seronegative. Written as DNA, the CDR3 is TGTGCCAGCAGCCAGGAGGCGACTAGCTCCTACAATGAGCAGTTCTTC. Translation: CASSQEATSSYNEQFF.